A single sample is the source of the 30 T cell receptor beta chains below, sequenced in a study of identical twins. Via MiXCR, TCRdb re-called the 5' RACE reads, giving one row per CDR3 protein. The sample has fewer than 250,000 distinct CDR3 sequences, about 7.5% seen once. This same sample was also part of a study on yellow fever vaccine responses in identical twins.

Sequenced sample: CD8+ T cells sorted from blood. The receptors come from a woman aged 18-35 years in good health.

Ten or more counts support this clonotype. V gene TRBV11-2 combines with J gene TRBJ2-1; D might be TRBD1 (5 bases). Germline V gene sequence: CDR1 SGHAT, CDR2 FQNNGV. Trimming removed 5 bases from V and 2 bases from J, with 10 bases in between. The CDR3 length is 14 residues. Here the CDR3 reads CASSLQGPYNEQFF. The DNA for the CDR3 is TGTGCCAGCAGCCTCCAGGGTCCCTACAATGAGCAGTTCTTC.

The chain uses TRBV7-8 and TRBJ2-7; no firm D call. The germline gives CDR1 SGHVS, CDR2 FQNEAQ. V lost 5 bases, J lost 7 bases, and 15 bases lay in between. The CDR3 sequence is 13 residues long. CDR3 region: CASSQHQAGEQYF. The CDR3 region has the DNA TGTGCCAGCAGCCAACATCAGGCTGGAGAGCAGTACTTC. Filled out from reference TRBV7-8 and TRBJ2-7, the complete variable domain reads GAGVSQSPRYKVAKRGQDVALRCDPISGHVSLFWYQQALGQGPEFLTYFQNEAQLDKSGLPSDRFFAERPEGSVSTLKIQRTQQEDSAVYLCASSQHQAGEQYFGPGTRLTVT.

This clonotype has a count of ten or more. The genes are TRBV6-5 and TRBJ1-4; tentative D call: TRBD1 (5 bases). Germline V gene sequence: CDR1 MNHEY, CDR2 SVGAGI. The CDR3 is 15 amino acids. V lost 2 bases and J 0 bases, leaving 7 bases between the germline ends. The CDR3 protein is CASSYEGPTNEKLFF. CDR3 in DNA: TGTGCCAGCAGTTACGAGGGGCCAACTAATGAAAAACTGTTTTTT.

This clonotype was counted between two and nine times. The CDR3 nucleotides are TGTGCCAGCTGTTCCGGGGGTTCCTACAATGAGCAGTTCTTC. Its translation: CASCSGGSYNEQFF. J is TRBJ2-1 and V is TRBV27, with TRBD2 as a possible D gene (6 bases). CDR1 MNHEY and CDR2 SMNVEV come from the germline V gene (reference sequence). Trimming stripped 8 bases from V and 1 base from J, with 12 bases between. This CDR3 spans 14 amino acids.

This clonotype was recorded many times. The chain is built from TRBV29-1 and TRBJ2-3, with TRBD2 matching 10 bases. CDR3 length: 15 amino acids. Germline V gene lookup returns CDR1 SQVTM and CDR2 ANQGSEA. V shed 6 bases and J 0 bases; nucleotides not matched to a gene: 6. In nucleotides, the CDR3 is TGCAGCGTCGGAAGCGGGAGGGCTAGCACAGATACGCAGTATTTT. As protein: CSVGSGRASTDTQYF.

This clonotype was recorded at least ten times. V gene TRBV7-2 combines with J gene TRBJ2-3; 8 bases line up with TRBD2. V dropped 2 bases and J dropped 8; count of bases not matched to a gene: 12. The CDR3 spans 16 residues. Germline loops: CDR1 SGHTA, CDR2 FQGNSA. The CDR3 loop reads CASSLNSGGIFGTQYF. Here the CDR3 DNA reads TGTGCCAGCAGCTTAAACTCGGGGGGGATTTTTGGTACGCAGTATTTT.

CDR3 nucleotides: TGTGCCAGCAGGACTAGCGGGAGCACACCTGATACGCAGTATTTT. This encodes CASRTSGSTPDTQYF. This chain uses TRBV2 with TRBJ2-3, with TRBD2 matching over 12 bases. Trimming removed 6 bases from V and 6 bases from J; junction bases left unmatched: 7. CDR1 and CDR2 from the germline V gene are SNHLY and FYNNEI. The CDR3 contains 15 residues. Based on the CDR3 plus reference TRBV2 and TRBJ2-3, the full variable domain is EPEVTQTPSHQVTQMGQEVILRCVPISNHLYFYWYRQILGQKVEFLVSFYNNEISEKSEIFDDQFSVERPDGSNFTLKIRSTKLEDSAMYFCASRTSGSTPDTQYFGPGTRLTVL.

This clonotype was detected many times. The V and J genes are TRBV12-3 or TRBV12-4 and TRBJ2-7, with a tentative D call TRBD1 (6 bases). CDR3 size: 13 residues. Between the trimmed V and J ends, which lost 8 bases and 5 bases, there was a span of 16 bases. The CDR3 region has the DNA TGTGCCAGCCGGGACACCAATCCCCACGAGCAGTACTTC. This sequence encodes CASRDTNPHEQYF.

This clonotype occurred a few times. The J gene is TRBJ2-3, the V gene TRBV7-2, with 9 nucleotides matching TRBD2. Germline-derived CDR1 and CDR2 are SGHTA and FQGNSA. J gave up 5 bases and V 2 bases, and 5 bases lay outside the gene matches. CDR3 size: 15 residues. The CDR3 region is CASSLSAGGGDTQYF. In DNA form, the CDR3 reads TGTGCCAGCAGCTTATCAGCGGGGGGCGGAGATACGCAGTATTTT.

This clonotype was recorded many times. One base away lies a much larger clone, so this may be a sequencing read error. The CDR3 region is CASCLALSGGGSYNEQFF. The CDR3 nucleotides are TGTGCCAGCTGTTTAGCTCTAAGCGGGGGGGGCTCCTACAATGAGCAGTTCTTC. The chain recombines TRBV12-3 or TRBV12-4 with TRBJ2-1, with 10 bases lining up with TRBD2. The CDR3 runs to 18 residues.

This clonotype was counted many times. This CDR3 reads CAITRGDTEAFF. The CDR3 DNA reads as TGTGCCATCACTAGGGGTGACACTGAAGCTTTCTTT. The chain combines TRBV10-3 with TRBJ1-1, with D perhaps TRBD1 (5 bases). The V end lost 7 bases, the J end lost 3 bases, and 9 bases lay between the germline ends. CDR1 is ENHRY, CDR2 SYGVKD, per germline. CDR3 length equals 12 residues.

As for this clonotype: With a much larger clone just one base away, this may be a read error. This chain joins TRBV5-8 and TRBJ2-1, with D unclear. This CDR3 comprises 13 residues. The V gene's germline CDR1 is SGHTS and CDR2 YDEGEE. The CDR3 here is CASSLGLSNEHFF. The CDR3 bases are TGTGCCAGCAGCTTGGGGCTCTCCAATGAGCATTTCTTC.

This clonotype occurred a few times. This sequence joins TRBV7-8 and TRBJ2-7; the D is unclear. Trimming took 5 bases from V and 2 from J, leaving 13 bases between them. The length of the CDR3 is 14 residues. Germline loops: CDR1 SGHVS, CDR2 FQNEAQ. In DNA form, the CDR3 reads TGTGCCAGCAGCCCGCCCGACGGAACCTACGAGCAGTACGTC. Translation: CASSPPDGTYEQYV.

This chain uses TRBV14 with TRBJ2-5; possible D gene TRBD2, 6 bases. V was cut by 0 bases and J by 2 bases, with 10 bases left in between. The CDR3 is made up of 15 amino acids. Germline V lookup: CDR1 SGHDN, CDR2 FVKESK. Here the CDR3 reads CASSQDFGSQETQYF. DNA for the CDR3: TGTGCCAGCAGCCAAGATTTCGGGAGTCAAGAGACCCAGTACTTC. Drawing the rest from reference TRBV14 and TRBJ2-5, the complete variable domain is EAGVTQFPSHSVIEKGQTVTLRCDPISGHDNLYWYRRVMGKEIKFLLHFVKESKQDESGMPNNRFLAERTGGTYSTLKVQPAELEDSGVYFCASSQDFGSQETQYFGPGTRLLVL.

This clonotype has more than one count but fewer than ten. The gene calls are TRBV14 and TRBJ2-3, with 12 bases lining up with TRBD2. The CDR3 length is 14 residues. J gave up 9 bases and V 3 bases, and 4 bases lay outside the gene matches. The V gene's germline CDR1 is SGHDN and CDR2 FVKESK. The CDR3 nucleotides read TGTGCCAGCAGCCAGACTAGCGGGGGCCAGACGCAGTATTTT. Amino acid sequence: CASSQTSGGQTQYF.

This chain links TRBV5-1 with TRBJ2-1; D could derive from TRBD1 or TRBD2 (5 bases each). This CDR3 is 16 amino acids long. V gave up 0 bases and J gave up 3 bases, with 13 bases separating them. Per germline, CDR1 SGHRS and CDR2 YFSETQ. The CDR3 is CASSLAGANNYNEQFF. The CDR3, as DNA: TGCGCCAGCAGCTTGGCCGGGGCAAACAACTACAATGAGCAGTTCTTC.

The chain has TRBV9 and TRBJ2-2; TRBD1 aligns across 11 bases. The CDR3 extends over 17 amino acids. Per the germline V gene, CDR1 is SGDLS and CDR2 is YYNGEE. V dropped 0 bases and J dropped 5; count of bases not matched to a gene: 6. DNA of the CDR3: TGTGCCAGCAGCGTAGACCAGGACAGGGGGCTAACCGGGGAGCTGTTTTTT. As protein: CASSVDQDRGLTGELFF.

This clonotype was counted a few times. The chain uses TRBV10-3 and TRBJ2-1, with 7 bases aligning to TRBD1. Germline CDR1 and CDR2: ENHRY and SYGVKD. Trimming at V came to 4 bases and at J to 3 bases, leaving 3 bases not matched to a gene. This CDR3 has 14 residues. CDR3 sequence reads: CAISGTGDYNEQFF. As DNA, the CDR3 is TGTGCCATCAGTGGTACAGGGGACTACAATGAGCAGTTCTTC.

The chain combines TRBV6-2 or TRBV6-3 with TRBJ2-3; D is uncertain. V gave up 5 bases and J gave up 2 bases, with 11 bases separating them. The CDR3 totals 14 residues. Germline V gene lookup returns CDR1 MNHEY and CDR2 SVGEGT. The DNA for the CDR3 is TGTGCCAGCAGTCTTCGGCTGATCACAGATACGCAGTATTTT. Translation: CASSLRLITDTQYF.

This clonotype occurred many times. The chain carries TRBV12-3 or TRBV12-4 and TRBJ1-1; D unclear. With 2 bases removed from V and 8 bases from J, the gap between germline ends came to 6 bases. The CDR3 runs 11 residues. In DNA, the CDR3 is TGTGCCAGCAGTTTATGGGGAGAAGCTTTCTTT. Its protein product is CASSLWGEAFF.

This clonotype was seen a few times. The rearrangement joins TRBV12-3 or TRBV12-4 to TRBJ2-3, with 7 bases that match TRBD2. This CDR3 spans 15 amino acids. The junction had 6 bases not matched to a gene; V was cut back by 3 bases and J by 3 bases. CDR3 protein: CASSLRERLTDTQYF. DNA for the CDR3: TGTGCCAGCAGTTTGCGGGAGCGGTTAACAGATACGCAGTATTTT.

The rearrangement links TRBV11-2 to TRBJ1-4; D not resolved. The CDR3 is 13 amino acids. V lost 1 base and J lost 6, with 6 bases in between. Germline CDR1 SGHAT, CDR2 FQNNGV. In DNA, the CDR3 is TGTGCCAGCAGCTTAGTAGGCCATGAAAAACTGTTTTTT. Its protein is CASSLVGHEKLFF.

This clonotype was recorded at least ten times. The rearrangement uses TRBV7-9 and TRBJ1-4; the match to TRBD1 covers 9 bases. CDR1 is SEHNR and CDR2 is FQNEAQ in the germline V gene (reference sequence). Trimming took 4 bases from V and 6 from J; bases not matched to a gene: 6. The CDR3 covers 15 residues. CDR3 in DNA: TGTGCCAGCAGCTCAACAGGGGGCCAGGATGAAAAACTGTTTTTT. The encoded protein is CASSSTGGQDEKLFF.

This clonotype was picked up many times. V usage is TRBV12-3 or TRBV12-4 and J usage is TRBJ1-2; no firm D call. The CDR3 covers 13 residues. The ends were cut back, 3 bases at V and 7 bases at J, with 12 bases in the middle. The CDR3 DNA reads TGTGCCAGCAGTTTGATGGGGTGGGGTGGCTACACCTTC. Residues: CASSLMGWGGYTF.

V is TRBV2 and J is TRBJ2-1, with 8 bases aligning to TRBD2. Germline lookup yields CDR1 SNHLY and CDR2 FYNNEI. The trim removed 3 bases at V and 7 bases at J, leaving 8 bases unmatched. The CDR3 totals 15 residues. This CDR3 reads CASSENSGTRNEQFF. The CDR3 nucleotides read TGTGCCAGCAGTGAGAACAGCGGGACTAGAAATGAGCAGTTCTTC.

For the CDR3, the DNA is TGTGCCAGCACCCCTAGCGACACCGGGGAGCTGTTTTTT. It specifies CASTPSDTGELFF. The rearrangement links TRBV28 to TRBJ2-2; the D gene is possibly TRBD2 (6 bases). CDR1 is MDHEN and CDR2 is SYDVKM in the germline V gene. There are 13 residues in the CDR3. Trimming took off 7 bases at V and 3 bases at J, with 9 bases between the two ends.

V gene TRBV28 combines with J gene TRBJ1-1; no reliable D call. Germline V CDR1 and CDR2: MDHEN, SYDVKM. Trimming took 6 bases from V and 7 from J, leaving 9 bases between them. The CDR3 extends over 11 amino acids. This chain's CDR3 is CASRTSIEAFF. The CDR3, as DNA: TGTGCCAGCAGAACGAGTATTGAAGCTTTCTTT.

The CDR3 is CSARGPRGEQYF. The CDR3 DNA is TGCAGTGCTAGAGGACCTCGGGGCGAGCAGTACTTC. The chain joins TRBV20-1 to TRBJ2-7, with D tentatively TRBD2 (5 bases). The CDR3 is 12 amino acids. Trimming shortened V by 1 base and J by 6 bases, and 10 bases separated the two germline ends. CDR1 is DFQATT, CDR2 SNEGSKA, per germline (reference sequence).

This clonotype was detected a few times. The chain is built from TRBV3-1 and TRBJ2-1; TRBD2 matches 7 bases. The CDR3 is 14 amino acids. Germline lookup yields CDR1 LGHDT and CDR2 YNNKEL (reference sequence). V trimming: 4 bases; J trimming: 9 bases; junction bases outside the gene matches: 9. The CDR3 coding sequence is TGTGCCAGCAGCCTGCGTGGGAGGGAGAGTGAGCAGTTCTTC. Encoded protein: CASSLRGRESEQFF.

This clonotype showed up just a few times. The chain combines TRBV12-3 or TRBV12-4 with TRBJ2-1; either TRBD1 or TRBD2 may fit D (5 bases each). V was cut by 5 bases and J by 0 bases, with 20 bases left in between. The CDR3 is 18 residues long. The CDR3 here is CASSLWQGPLSSYNEQFF. CDR3 DNA sequence: TGTGCCAGCAGTCTTTGGCAGGGACCCCTCAGCTCCTACAATGAGCAGTTCTTC.